This T cell receptor beta chain was sequenced during a study of T cells in Graves' hyperthyroidism and ophthalmopathy. Any patient presenting with uncontrolled infection, other autoimmune disease, pregnancy or lactation was left out. There were TCR beta CDR3 regions amplified from RNA transcripts. First-round RT-PCR of the TCR CDR3 relied on the HTBI primer set. TCRdb processed the multiplex PCR reads anew with MiXCR; each CDR3 protein has one entry. The table lists over 250,000 distinct CDR3 sequences, roughly 20% of them singletons. The CDR3 covers 12 residues. CDR1 and CDR2 from the germline V gene are SGHTA and FQGTGA. V lost 2 bases, J lost 7 bases, and 9 bases lay in between. This clonotype showed up many times.

The clonotype was recovered from a young man with Graves' ophthalmopathy. The chain employs TRBV7-3 and TRBJ2-7; D gene ambiguous. What was sequenced was blood. CDR3: CASSLQDGEQYF. The CDR3 DNA is TGTGCCAGCAGCTTACAGGACGGGGAGCAGTACTTC. Drawing the rest from reference TRBV7-3 and TRBJ2-7, the complete variable domain is GAGVSQTPSNKVTEKGKYVELRCDPISGHTALYWYRQSLGQGPEFLIYFQGTGAADDSGLPNDRFFAVRPEGSVSTLKIQRTERGDSAVYLCASSLQDGEQYFGPGTRLTVT.